These 17 T cell receptor beta chains were sequenced from one sample in a study of identical twins. In TCRdb, the 5' RACE reads were re-called with MiXCR into one record per CDR3 protein. The data hold more than 600,000 distinct CDR3 sequences, with 15% to 20% observed a single time. The data were also submitted as part of a second study, on T cells expressing NK-cell markers.

The source material was PBMCs. These receptor sequences come from a woman younger than 30 in good health.

The CDR3: CASSTGLADEQFF. CDR3 nucleotides: TGTGCCAGCAGCACGGGACTAGCGGATGAGCAGTTCTTC. The chain couples TRBV9 to TRBJ2-1; 11 nucleotides match TRBD2. Germline V gives CDR1 SGDLS, CDR2 YYNGEE. V dropped 4 bases and J dropped 8; count of bases not matched to a gene: 2. This CDR3 contains 13 residues. Complete variable domain (other parts from reference TRBV9 and TRBJ2-1): DSGVTQTPKHLITATGQRVTLRCSPRSGDLSVYWYQQSLDQGLQFLIQYYNGEERAKGNILERFSAQQFPDLHSELNLSSLELGDSALYFCASSTGLADEQFFGPGTRLTVL.

The V call is TRBV4-1, the J call TRBJ2-7; TRBD1 agrees at 7 bases. V lost 4 bases and J lost 3; bases outside the gene matches: 6. Germline-derived CDR1 and CDR2 are MGHRA and YSYEKL. There are 14 residues in the CDR3. In DNA, the CDR3 is TGCGCCAGCAGCCGCCGACAGGGCTACTACGAGCAGTACTTC. This sequence encodes CASSRRQGYYEQYF.

The chain joins TRBV18 to TRBJ2-7; 10 bases map to TRBD2. The CDR3 extends over 14 amino acids. V trimming: 3 bases; J trimming: 5 bases; junction bases outside the gene matches: 4. From germline, CDR1 is KGHSH and CDR2 LQKENI. CDR3 loop: CASSPSGRINEQYF. In nucleotides, the CDR3 is TGTGCCAGCTCACCTAGCGGGAGGATTAACGAGCAGTACTTC.

The rearrangement uses TRBV7-2 and TRBJ2-7; unclear D gene. The V end lost 4 bases, the J end lost 4 bases, and 11 bases lay between the germline ends. The germline gives CDR1 SGHTA, CDR2 FQGNSA. CDR3 length: 13 residues. As DNA, the CDR3 is TGTGCCAGCAGCTACCCAATTGGTTACGAGCAGTACTTC. Translated, it gives CASSYPIGYEQYF.

This chain's CDR3 is CASRADRALMSGANVLTF. DNA for the CDR3: TGTGCCAGCAGAGCAGACAGGGCCTTAATGTCTGGGGCCAACGTCCTGACTTTC. The rearrangement uses TRBV12-3 or TRBV12-4 and TRBJ2-6; TRBD1 agrees at 7 bases. The CDR3 runs 18 residues. J gave up 1 base and V 6 bases, and 12 bases lay outside the gene matches.

This clonotype turned up a few times. The chain carries TRBV12-3 or TRBV12-4 and TRBJ2-7; weak D call: TRBD1 (5 bases). The CDR3 covers 14 residues. V was trimmed by 5 bases and J by 7 bases, leaving 18 bases between them. The CDR3: CASSPGPFLGEQYF. The CDR3 bases are TGTGCCAGCAGTCCAGGGCCTTTTCTCGGAGAGCAGTACTTC.

The chain employs TRBV25-1 and TRBJ2-5; 9 bases align to TRBD2. The CDR3 sequence is 16 residues long. V gave up 1 base and J gave up 1 base; unmatched junction bases: 4. Germline CDR1 MGHDK, CDR2 SYGVNS. CDR3 region: CASSEWASGAQETQYF. CDR3 DNA sequence: TGTGCCAGCAGTGAATGGGCTAGCGGGGCCCAAGAGACCCAGTACTTC.

This clonotype was observed a handful of times. The chain carries TRBV5-6 and TRBJ1-6; D is ambiguous. Germline CDR1 and CDR2: SGHDT and YYEEEE. CDR3 length equals 13 residues. The V gene lost 4 bases and the J gene lost 8 bases, with 10 bases spanning the gap. The CDR3, as DNA: TGTGCCAGCAGCCTTGGAATCGATTCACCCCTCCACTTT. It is translated as CASSLGIDSPLHF. The complete variable domain, with remaining parts taken from reference TRBV5-6 and TRBJ1-6, reads DAGVTQSPTHLIKTRGQQVTLRCSPKSGHDTVSWYQQALGQGPQFIFQYYEEEERQRGNFPDRFSGHQFPNYSSELNVNALLLGDSALYLCASSLGIDSPLHFGNGTRLTVT.

This clonotype was detected ten times or more. The CDR3 loop is CASSRPSGKNEQFF. CDR3 sequence (DNA): TGTGCCAGCAGCCGACCAAGCGGGAAGAATGAGCAGTTCTTC. This sequence joins TRBV9 and TRBJ2-1; 7 bases agree with TRBD2. The CDR3 runs 14 residues. The trim removed 4 bases at V and 7 bases at J, leaving 8 bases unmatched. CDR1 is SGDLS and CDR2 is YYNGEE in the germline V gene.

This clonotype was counted many times. The chain combines TRBV10-3 with TRBJ2-2; 8 bases match TRBD2. This CDR3 contains 15 residues. In germline, CDR1 is ENHRY, CDR2 SYGVKD. V shed 6 bases, J shed 6 bases, and the junction held 9 bases outside the gene matches. The CDR3 loop is CAISKTGGASGELFF. Here the CDR3 DNA reads TGTGCCATCAGCAAGACGGGAGGGGCATCCGGGGAGCTGTTTTTT.

This clonotype was detected many times. CDR3 in amino acids: CASSLPSETQYF. The CDR3 DNA sequence: TGCGCCAGCAGCCTCCCCTCAGAGACCCAGTACTTC. This rearrangement joins TRBV5-1 to TRBJ2-5, with D unclear. CDR3 length equals 12 residues. CDR1 SGHRS and CDR2 YFSETQ come from the germline V gene. Trimming pared 4 bases from V and 4 bases from J, leaving 8 bases between. Together with reference TRBV5-1 and TRBJ2-5, the CDR3 gives the full variable domain: KAGVTQTPRYLIKTRGQQVTLSCSPISGHRSVSWYQQTPGQGLQFLFEYFSETQRNKGNFPGRFSGRQFSNSRSEMNVSTLELGDSALYLCASSLPSETQYFGPGTRLLVL.

This clonotype was recorded a few times. The chain couples TRBV7-9 to TRBJ1-3; unclear D gene. The germline V gene encodes CDR1 SEHNR and CDR2 FQNEAQ (reference sequence). Trimming pared 5 bases from V and 2 bases from J, leaving 10 bases between. The CDR3 runs to 14 residues. The CDR3 DNA follows: TGTGCCAGCAGCAGGACGGATGCTGGAAACACCATATATTTT. It is translated as CASSRTDAGNTIYF.

This clonotype was detected a few times. J is TRBJ2-5 and V is TRBV20-1; TRBD2 agrees at 8 bases. The CDR3 spans 14 residues. The ends lost 1 base at V and 3 bases at J; junction bases unmatched: 4. Germline CDR1 DFQATT, CDR2 SNEGSKA (reference sequence). The CDR3, as DNA: TGCAGTGCTAGAGGTCGGGGGGGAAAAGAGACCCAGTACTTC. Its translation: CSARGRGGKETQYF.

This clonotype was observed a few times. The V call is TRBV5-1, the J call TRBJ2-1; the match to TRBD2 covers 7 bases. Germline assignment: CDR1 SGHRS and CDR2 YFSETQ. The trim removed 4 bases at V and 5 bases at J, leaving 9 bases unmatched. The CDR3 loop spans 15 amino acids. The CDR3 sequence: CASSIGGTTNNEQFF. The DNA for the CDR3 is TGCGCCAGCAGCATTGGAGGGACTACCAACAATGAGCAGTTCTTC.

The V and J genes are TRBV20-1 and TRBJ2-3, with D perhaps matching TRBD2 (5 bases). Deletions cut 0 bases from V and 5 bases from J, with 12 bases between. The CDR3 has 14 residues. Germline loops: CDR1 DFQATT, CDR2 SNEGSKA (reference sequence). The CDR3 sequence is CSARDLVGGDTQYF. DNA for the CDR3: TGCAGTGCTAGAGACTTGGTAGGAGGAGATACGCAGTATTTT.

The chain couples TRBV6-5 to TRBJ1-2, with a possible D match to TRBD1 (5 bases). Germline CDR1 is MNHEY and CDR2 is SVGAGI. The CDR3 has 12 amino acids. V lost 5 bases, J lost 7 bases, and 11 bases lay in between. The CDR3 reads CASSKGPGGYTF. CDR3 DNA: TGTGCCAGCAGTAAGGGACCGGGTGGCTACACCTTC.

This clonotype was found many times. The V and J genes are TRBV7-9 and TRBJ2-3; no clear D gene. This CDR3 has 15 residues. Per the germline V gene, CDR1 is SEHNR and CDR2 is FQNEAQ (reference sequence). The V end was cut by 3 bases, the J end by 0 bases, with 10 bases between. CDR3 sequence (DNA): TGTGCCAGCAGCTTTGGAACGGATAGCACAGATACGCAGTATTTT. Its translation: CASSFGTDSTDTQYF.